The sequence of this TCR beta chain was determined in a study of blood T cells in healthy people across ages. Study overall: Per every two T cells, about one barcoded beta molecule was captured by template switching.

The CDR3 is made up of 15 amino acids. Trimming cost V 3 bases and J 2 bases, with 11 bases left between them. The use of a sample-barcoded 5' primer and a J-beta primer mix characterized a second PCR of roughly 6 to 11 cycles. Sequencing recovered at least 3 million CDR3-containing paired-end reads from each sample. Each CDR3 protein is one row after TCRdb ran MiXCR on the 5' RACE reads. The table has 750,000 to 950,000 distinct CDR3 sequences, about 55% seen once. This clonotype has just a few counts. This sequence originates from a man older than 75 in good health. Material: blood. The gene calls are TRBV12-3 or TRBV12-4 and TRBJ2-1; tentative D call: TRBD2 (5 bases). The CDR3 sequence is CASSLRGSPYNEQFF. CDR3 nucleotide sequence: TGTGCCAGCAGTTTGAGAGGGAGCCCCTACAATGAGCAGTTCTTC.